What follows is one T cell receptor (beta chain) and its context. This clonotype was counted many times. Its binding antigen is unknown. Qualities for individual bases were not recorded, and no much larger clone is one base off. Receptor amplification or capture employed 5' RACE. TCRdb shows the sequencer as Illumina HiSeq 2000. Template switching introduced a universal primer binding site; the final cDNA contained a unique molecular identifier, enabling accurate counting of TCR cDNA molecules. First-strand cDNA for TCR alpha and beta chains was synthesized from specific primers in the conserved constant-segment region. To control for contamination, every cDNA library was double barcoded, receiving both a SMART-Mk sample barcode and Illumina barcodes. TruSeq adapter sequences and Illumina sample barcodes were added in two successive PCR steps. TCR alpha and beta cDNA libraries were sequenced on the Illumina HiSeq platform with custom primers. The authors' pipeline ran thus. MiGEC processed the raw reads to extract unique molecular identifiers, while MiXCR was used to determine the CDR3 positions. For each individual, recombination models were inferred using an EM algorithm with the repgenHMM and IGoR tools. Shared clonotype analysis was performed with the tcR package in R, normalizing sharing by the product of cloneset sizes. Out-of-frame nonproductive sequences were analyzed to study raw recombination free of thymic and clonal selection effects. TCRdb applied fastp at Q25 and MiXCR to the public reads, then kept only in-frame beta chains. Identical CDR3 proteins give one entry, which carries the most common genes and DNA. V and J calls and clone size were set by TCRdb, not the authors. This sample holds around 490,000 distinct CDR3 sequences; about 15% were observed only once. The top ten hold roughly 0.43% of the sample.

Every donor was a healthy Caucasian. Three pairs of female monozygotic twins, all aged 18 to 29 years, were included in the twin cohort. CD4+ and CD8+ T cell populations were isolated with positive isolation kits from Invitrogen. The sample comes from a study of identical twins (dated by TCRdb to the mid-2010s). For the wider study: To test whether fetal clonotypes persist, this study deep-sequenced TCR alpha and beta repertoires from monozygotic twins, from unrelated adults of various ages, and from cord blood. Replicate twin experiments were performed at different times using different library preparation protocols to rule out contamination.

Broader findings and caveats from the paper: A weaker excess of twin sharing was found in beta out-of-frame sequences because the signal-to-noise ratio was lowered by fewer shared sequences. Because the same donors could not be followed over many years, the conclusions depended on cross-sectional statistical analysis. Invariant T cells such as MAIT and iNKT could partly confound zero-insertion analyses, although diverse VJ usage argued against such confounding for most clonotypes. Out-of-frame TCR alpha sharing in monozygotic twins was systematically underestimated by recombination models, whereas sharing between unrelated individuals was in agreement with the recombination models. Out-of-frame TCR alpha sequences shared between twins showed an excess of low generation-probability sequences compared with coincidental sharing between unrelated individuals. Abundant cord blood beta clonotypes had fewer insertions, young adult naive repertoires showed a similar but weaker trend, and memory repertoires showed no such trend.

The CDR3, from cysteine to phenylalanine, totals 14 residues. Here the CDR3 DNA is all that survives: 42 bases in frame from base 1. Deletion took 4 bases off V and 1 base off J, with a span of 10 bases between the germline ends. CDR1 SGHAT and CDR2 FQNNGV are derived from the germline V gene. These sequences were also reported in another study, on yellow fever vaccine responses in identical twins. In that second paper, the authors write: The T cell response to vaccination in identical twins was reported by the authors to appear partly convergent and partly personalized. Focusing on identical twins, the study followed the T cell clones that responded to the vaccine, and did so with precision.

Material: CD4+ T cells sorted from blood. This receptor was taken from a woman younger than 30 in good health. The V and J genes are TRBV11-2 and TRBJ2-5; too little of a D gene remains to name it. The nucleotide sequence is TGTGCCAGCAGCTCTAACCGGGTCCAAGAGACCCAGTACTTC. It specifies CASSSNRVQETQYF.